This T cell receptor beta chain stems from a study of blood T cell repertoires in COVID-19. Study as a whole: PBMCs, B-cell-depleted T cells, or T cells were the source of the cDNA or gDNA that made up the material.

CDR3 length: 14 residues. J gave up 3 bases and V 4 bases, and 4 bases lay outside the gene matches. Per germline, CDR1 KGHSH and CDR2 LQKENI. The data were produced by immunoSEQ multiplex PCR, yet TCRdb's version contains in-frame clones alone and is incomplete. The table has 310,000 or so clones, more than 85% seen once. V and J are TRBV18 and TRBJ2-7, with 9 positions matching TRBD2. Material: peripheral blood. The clonotype was recovered from a woman between 25 and 40 years old with COVID-19, enrolled during active disease. The DNA for the CDR3 is TGTGCCAGCTCACAGGGGACTAGCAGCTACGAGCAGTACTTC. Encoded protein: CASSQGTSSYEQYF.